A single sample is the source of the 20 T cell receptor beta chains below, sequenced in a study of tissue T cells after allogeneic stem cell transplantation. Specified time point: mouse harvest day 14 after allogeneic transplant. Mouse grafts combined 10^7 T-cell-depleted bone marrow cells with 10^6 splenic CD5+ T cells. The data were produced by immunoSEQ multiplex PCR, yet TCRdb's version contains in-frame clones alone and is incomplete. This sample has 3,000 to 4,000 clones, with roughly 50% found just once. Sequencing was performed on gut tissue. Source of these receptors: a female BALB/c mouse given C57BL/6 T cells with graft-versus-host disease after an allogeneic hematopoietic cell transplant.

This clone was counted only a few times. Gene names refer to mouse genes. Read sequence stops 1 residue before the CDR3 end, and the germline J gene provides the missing end. This chain links TRBV26 with TRBJ1-2; TRBD1 might be the D (6 bases). The CDR3 has 13 residues. V gave up 4 bases and J gave up 2 bases, with 8 bases separating them. Looked up from germline, CDR1 is KGHPV and CDR2 is FQNQEV (reference sequence). CDR3 protein: CASSPGHNSDYTF. The DNA read from the CDR3 is TGTGCCAGCAGTCCGGGACATAACTCCGACTACACC.

Concerning this clone: Gene and germline names: mouse. The missing CDR3 end, 1 residue past where the read stops, is filled in from the germline J gene. The rearrangement links TRBV26 to TRBJ1-4; D gene unclear. Germline values: CDR1 KGHPV, CDR2 FQNQEV (reference sequence). The germline V and J ends were trimmed by 0 bases and 0 bases, with 5 bases remaining between them. This CDR3 is built from 15 residues. The chain's CDR3 is CASSLSYVSNERLFF. Partial CDR3 DNA: TGTGCCAGCAGTCTGTCGTATGTTTCCAACGAAAGATTATTT.

Turning to this clone: Gene names and germline match the mouse. The read terminates 1 residue before the CDR3 end, so the remaining end is supplied by the germline J gene. Other DNA sequences in the sample encode the same CDR3. The chain couples TRBV3 to TRBJ2-2, with TRBD2 as a possible D gene (6 bases). The CDR3 runs 14 residues. The germline V gene encodes CDR1 SNHLY and CDR2 FYNGKV (reference sequence). V lost 4 bases, J lost 2 bases, and 8 bases lay in between. CDR3 DNA, as far as it was read: TGTGCCAGCAGCTCGGGACTTAACACCGGGCAGCTCTAC. Amino acid sequence: CASSSGLNTGQLY. Given in full, the CDR3 is CASSSGLNTGQLYF.

Remarks on this clone: Gene and germline names: mouse. The CDR3 protein is CASSLDWGYEQYF. Partial CDR3 DNA: TGTGCCAGCAGCTTGGACTGGGGGTATGAACAGTAC. The gene calls are TRBV3 and TRBJ2-7; 10 bases are a match to TRBD2. The read ends 1 residue shy of where the CDR3 ends; the end is completed using the germline J gene. The trim removed 3 bases at V and 4 bases at J, leaving 0 bases unmatched. The CDR3 is made up of 13 amino acids. Per the germline V gene, CDR1 is SNHLY and CDR2 is FYNGKV (reference sequence).

As to this clone: Each gene name is a mouse one. The CDR3 end lies 1 residue beyond the end of the read and is filled in from the germline J gene. The V gene is TRBV13-2, the J gene TRBJ2-4; weak D call: TRBD1 (5 bases). V dropped 2 bases and J dropped 5 bases, with 6 bases sitting between them. Per the germline V gene, CDR1 is NNHNN and CDR2 is SYGAGS (reference sequence). The CDR3 is 12 amino acids. The CDR3 region is CASGEDRNTLYF. Partial CDR3 DNA: TGTGCCAGCGGTGAAGACAGAAACACCTTGTAC.

A word on this clone: The genes and germline here are from mouse. The read ends 1 residue before the CDR3 terminus; that terminus is restored from the germline J gene. The chain joins TRBV12-1 to TRBJ2-7; no clear D gene. This CDR3 is 11 amino acids long. The germline gives CDR1 SGHSN, CDR2 HYEKVE. Between the trimmed V and J ends, which lost 2 bases and 3 bases, there was a span of 4 bases. Incomplete CDR3 DNA: TGTGCCAGCTCTCCCCTCTATGAACAGTAC. Its translation: CASSPLYEQY. The entire CDR3 protein reads CASSPLYEQYF.

A note on this clone: The genes and germline here are from mouse. The observed sequence ends 1 residue before the CDR3 terminus, with the missing tail filled in from the germline J gene. The V and J genes are TRBV26 and TRBJ1-1; no definite D call. Trimming cost V 2 bases and J 5 bases, with 6 bases left between them. Germline lookup yields CDR1 KGHPV and CDR2 FQNQEV (reference sequence). CDR3 length equals 12 residues. CDR3 protein: CASSLGQTEVFF. CDR3 bases read: TGTGCCAGCAGTCTGGGCCAAACAGAAGTCTTC.

As regards this clone: Gene names are mouse gene names. The read terminates 1 residue before the CDR3 end, so the remaining end is supplied by the germline J gene. V gene TRBV26 combines with J gene TRBJ2-3; D remains ambiguous. Trimming left V 4 bases short and J 0 bases short, with 2 bases between. The CDR3 is made up of 12 amino acids. Germline V gene lookup returns CDR1 KGHPV and CDR2 FQNQEV (reference sequence). CDR3 bases read: TGTGCCAGCAGTCACAGTGCAGAAACGCTGTAT. It encodes CASSHSAETLY. The entire CDR3 protein reads CASSHSAETLYF.

Worth noting for this clone: Mouse gene names apply. Read data end 1 residue before the CDR3 end; the end is taken from the germline J gene. J is TRBJ1-3 and V is TRBV5; 9 bases agree with TRBD1. The CDR3 is made up of 16 amino acids. V lost 0 bases and J lost 2; bases outside the gene matches: 2. The V gene's germline CDR1 is LGHNA and CDR2 YNLKQL (reference sequence). CDR3 DNA (partial): TGTGCCAGCAGCCAAGAAGGGGACAGGGCTGGAAATACGCTCTAT. Amino acids: CASSQEGDRAGNTLY. The full CDR3 sequence reads CASSQEGDRAGNTLYF.

Details on this clone: Germline and genes: mouse. The read terminates 1 residue ahead of where the CDR3 ends, so the germline J gene completes it. The chain recombines TRBV23 with TRBJ2-7; TRBD2 is the table's D call and was not checked against the DNA. CDR1 and CDR2 from the germline V gene are KGHTA and FQNQQP. The CDR3 sequence is 16 residues long. CDR3 protein: CSSSQSGLGVSYEQYF. The DNA read from the CDR3 is TGCTCCAGCAGTCAATCAGGACTGGGGGTCTCCTATGAACAGTAC.

Comments on this clone: Any gene name here is a mouse gene name. Coverage ceases 1 residue before the CDR3 finishes, and the germline J gene fills in the end. The rearrangement uses TRBV16 and TRBJ2-3, with TRBD2 identical over 9 bases. Germline V gene sequence: CDR1 SGHSA, CDR2 FRNQAP. The CDR3 contains 16 residues. Unmatched junction bases numbered 6, after V lost 4 bases and J lost 1 base. The DNA read from the CDR3 is TGTGCAAGCAGCTCTAATGGGGGGGCCGGTGCAGAAACGCTGTAT. This sequence encodes CASSSNGGAGAETLY. The whole CDR3 is CASSSNGGAGAETLYF.

This clone was recorded only once. Gene labels here are mouse ones. Read sequence stops 1 residue before the CDR3 end, and the germline J gene provides the missing end. The J gene is TRBJ1-6, the V gene TRBV26; D perhaps matches TRBD1 (6 bases). TRBJ1-6 is an open reading frame, and its role is uncertain. The germline V gene encodes CDR1 KGHPV and CDR2 FQNQEV (reference sequence). The V end lost 4 bases, the J end lost 3 bases, and 10 bases lay between the germline ends. The CDR3 runs 15 residues. The part of the CDR3 DNA that was read is TGTGCCAGCAGTCCTCCGGGACACTATAATTCGCCCCTCTAC. It is translated as CASSPPGHYNSPLY. In full, the CDR3 reads CASSPPGHYNSPLYF.

This clone appeared a few times. Any gene name here is a mouse gene name. The sequence runs out 1 residue before the end of the CDR3; the remainder is reconstructed from the germline J gene. The J gene is TRBJ2-5, the V gene TRBV26; 8 bases are a match to TRBD2. The CDR3 is made up of 13 amino acids. Germline CDR1 KGHPV, CDR2 FQNQEV (reference sequence). Germline trimming cut 5 bases from V and 3 bases from J; bases unmatched to any gene: 1. CDR3 bases read: TGTGCCAGCAGTGGGGGGGCGCAAGACACCCAGTAC. As protein: CASSGGAQDTQY. The complete CDR3 reads CASSGGAQDTQYF.

Concerning this clone itself: Gene names denote mouse genes. The read gets to within 1 residue of the CDR3 end, and the germline J gene fills in the rest. The gene calls are TRBV5 and TRBJ2-5, with TRBD2 matching 10 bases. The CDR3 length is 13 residues. Trimming at V came to 3 bases and at J to 6 bases, leaving 0 bases not matched to a gene. Germline V gives CDR1 LGHNA, CDR2 YNLKQL (reference sequence). The DNA read from the CDR3 is TGTGCCAGCAGCCAGGACTGGGGGGACACCCAGTAC. This translates into CASSQDWGDTQY. The CDR3 as a whole reads CASSQDWGDTQYF.

This clone appeared a few times. Germline and genes here are mouse. The read is 1 residue too short to cover the CDR3 end, so that end is filled in from the germline J gene. This chain uses TRBV12-2 with TRBJ2-1, with D perhaps assigned TRBD1 or TRBD2 (5 bases each). V shed 0 bases and J shed 3 bases, with 8 bases lying between them. Per the germline V gene, CDR1 is SGHLS and CDR2 is HYDKME. CDR3 length: 14 amino acids. CDR3 sequence reads: CASSLGGAYAEQFF. The CDR3 DNA, read in part, is TGTGCCAGCTCTCTCGGAGGGGCCTATGCTGAGCAGTTC.

This clone showed up just a few times. Gene labels here are mouse ones. The read ends 1 residue before the CDR3 terminus; that terminus is restored from the germline J gene. This rearrangement joins TRBV31 to TRBJ2-5; 10 bases are a match to TRBD2. V gave up 7 bases and J gave up 6 bases; unmatched junction bases: 7. This CDR3 comprises 13 residues. Germline CDR1 and CDR2: GKSSPN and SITVG. The part of the CDR3 DNA that was read is TGTGCCTTCCGGGACTGGGGCCAGGACACCCAGTAC. This encodes CAFRDWGQDTQY. The CDR3 in its entirety is CAFRDWGQDTQYF.

Concerning this clone: The junction departs from germline at one end; a sequencing error may be responsible. Gene names follow the mouse nomenclature. The DNA read from the CDR3 is TGTGCCAACAGTCTTGAAATTTCTGGAAATAAGCTCTAT. It is translated as CANSLEISGNKLY. The CDR3 in full is CANSLEISGNKLYF. The chain combines TRBV26 with TRBJ1-3; D is ambiguous. The read ends 1 residue early relative to the CDR3; the germline J gene fills the gap. The CDR3 contains 14 residues. In germline, CDR1 is KGHPV, CDR2 FQNQEV (reference sequence).

To note about this clone: Germline and genes here are mouse. Read coverage stops 1 residue before the CDR3 terminus; the germline J gene supplies the remainder. This sequence joins TRBV19 and TRBJ1-5, with a weak D call TRBD1 (5 bases). The ends were cut back, 7 bases at V and 0 bases at J, with 11 bases in the middle. This CDR3 region has 14 residues. CDR1 is FNHDT and CDR2 is SITEND in the germline V gene (reference sequence). Partial CDR3 DNA: TGTGCCAGCTGTCCCGGGACTAACAACCAGGCTCCGCTT. Residues: CASCPGTNNQAPL. In full, the CDR3 is CASCPGTNNQAPLF. The complete variable domain, with remaining parts taken from reference TRBV19 and TRBJ1-5, reads GGIITQTPKFLIGQEGQKLTLKCQQNFNHDTMYWYRQDSGKGLRLIYYSITENDLQKGDLSEGYDASREKKSSFSLTVTSAQKNEMAVFLCASCPGTNNQAPLFGEGTRLSVL.

By share, this clone ranks as medium-sized. Mouse names are used for the genes. The CDR3 is cut off 1 residue early in the read; its end comes from the germline J gene. This chain connects TRBV3 to TRBJ2-4; tentatively, D is TRBD1 (5 bases). V was pared by 5 bases and J by 2 bases, with 11 bases between. This CDR3 is 14 amino acids long. Per germline, CDR1 SNHLY and CDR2 FYNGKV (reference sequence). The sequenced part of the CDR3 DNA is TGTGCCAGCAGCCCCCGACAGACTCAAAACACCTTGTAC. Translating gives CASSPRQTQNTLY. The entire CDR3 protein is CASSPRQTQNTLYF.

Points on this clone: Here the gene names and germline are mouse. The sequenced fragment ends 1 residue before the CDR3 boundary, so the rest is inferred from the germline J gene. The rearrangement links TRBV1 to TRBJ1-1; perhaps TRBD1 as D (6 bases). Germline values: CDR1 NSQYPW, CDR2 LRSPGD (reference sequence). The CDR3 length is 14 residues. V was clipped by 3 bases and J by 0 bases, with 8 bases between them. The CDR3 spells CTCSARTANTEVFF. CDR3 DNA, as far as it was read: TGCACCTGCAGTGCCCGGACAGCAAACACAGAAGTCTTC.